The rows below give T cell receptor beta chains drawn from one sample of a study of patients and donors after allogeneic stem cell transplantation. TCRdb fed the RT-PCR reads into MiXCR, producing one record per CDR3 protein. The table records some 960,000 distinct CDR3 sequences, about a sixth of them present only once. Input material: blood, either unsorted or a sorted T cell fraction (not recorded which). These receptors were collected from a human donor who was either an allogeneic HSCT recipient or a stem cell or donor lymphocyte infusion donor (not recorded which). It is not recorded whose cells these are; they may come from a transplant donor. The CDR3 runs from the conserved cysteine through the conserved F or W. A D gene is named only where the DNA matches it firmly. Clone size is not always given. Where it is, it says once, few, many or a class for expanded clones.

v_call	clone_size	d_call	j_call	cdr3_aa	cdr3_nt
TRBV4-1	-	TRBD1	TRBJ2-4	CASGTPPGQKNIQYF	TGCGCCAGCGGAACCCCACCGGGACAGAAAAACATTCAGTACTTC
TRBV3-1	-	TRBD1	TRBJ1-3	CASSPGTGRNTIYF	TGTGCCAGCAGCCCCGGGACAGGGCGAAACACCATATATTTT
TRBV19	few	TRBD2	TRBJ2-1	CASSIGTSGRPYNEQFF	TGTGCCAGTAGTATCGGGACTAGCGGGAGGCCATACAATGAGCAGTTCTTC
TRBV4-3	few	TRBD1	TRBJ1-2	CASSQPGGGYGYTF	TGCGCCAGCAGCCAACCAGGGGGCGGGTATGGCTACACCTTC
TRBV20-1	many	-	TRBJ1-1	CSAYRVKAFF	TGCAGTGCATATAGGGTAAAGGCTTTCTTT
TRBV6-1	-	-	TRBJ2-5	CASSEALPETQYF	TGTGCCAGCAGTGAAGCGCTTCCGGAGACCCAGTACTTC
TRBV7-2	few	TRBD1	TRBJ2-1	CASSTRTGDPQEQFF	TGTGCCAGCAGCACCAGGACAGGGGACCCCCAGGAGCAGTTCTTC
TRBV5-5	-	-	TRBJ1-2	CASSLVAGPDYGYTF	TGTGCCAGCAGCTTGGTTGCCGGGCCCGACTATGGCTACACCTTC
TRBV12-3/TRBV12-4	once	-	TRBJ1-2	CASSLSGIDGDYGYTF	TGTGCCAGCAGTCTCTCAGGGATTGATGGAGACTATGGCTACACCTTC
TRBV3-1	-	TRBD2	TRBJ2-1	CASSQEQGLAGAYNEQFF	TGTGCCAGCAGCCAAGAGCAGGGACTAGCGGGGGCCTACAATGAGCAGTTCTTC
TRBV7-8	few	-	TRBJ1-5	CASSGGGPYQPQHF	TGTGCCAGCAGCGGCGGTGGGCCGTATCAGCCCCAGCATTTT
TRBV5-1	few	TRBD1	TRBJ2-3	CASRPGDSISQAQYF	TGCGCCAGCCGGCCAGGGGACAGTATTAGTCAGGCGCAGTATTTT
TRBV6-5	many	TRBD1	TRBJ1-4	CASSYTGATNEKLFF	TGTGCCAGCAGTTACACAGGGGCAACTAATGAAAAACTGTTTTTT
TRBV20-1	-	-	TRBJ1-5	CSARADTVNQPQHF	TGCAGTGCTAGAGCTGACACGGTGAATCAGCCCCAGCATTTT
TRBV20-1	-	TRBD1	TRBJ1-2	CSASDRGYGYTF	TGCAGTGCCAGTGACAGGGGATATGGCTACACCTTC
TRBV15	few	TRBD2	TRBJ2-3	CATSRDLLAGDDTQYF	TGTGCCACCAGCAGAGATCTACTAGCGGGAGACGATACGCAGTATTTT
TRBV6-1	few	TRBD1	TRBJ1-1	CASSEGQGRGTEAFF	TGTGCCAGCAGTGAGGGACAGGGACGGGGCACTGAAGCTTTCTTT
TRBV3-1	few	-	TRBJ2-7	CASGVVYEQYF	TGTGCCAGCGGCGTAGTCTACGAGCAGTACTTC
TRBV10-3	few	TRBD1	TRBJ1-1	CAISAQGAYTEAFF	TGTGCCATCAGCGCTCAGGGGGCGTATACTGAAGCTTTCTTT
TRBV29-1	-	-	TRBJ2-2	CSVKRVAGELFF	TGCAGCGTTAAGAGGGTGGCCGGGGAGCTGTTTTTT
TRBV15	-	-	TRBJ1-5	CDLRPQHF	TGTGATTTACGGCCCCAGCATTTT
TRBV9	-	TRBD1	TRBJ1-2	CASSQTGGEDYGYTF	TGTGCCAGCAGCCAGACAGGGGGGGAAGACTATGGCTACACCTTC
TRBV6-5	-	TRBD2	TRBJ2-1	CASSYQSGTKNNEQFF	TGTGCCAGCAGTTACCAAAGCGGGACTAAAAACAATGAGCAGTTCTTC
TRBV7-3	few	-	TRBJ1-2	CASSPDNTNYGYTF	TGTGCCAGCAGCCCGGACAATACTAACTATGGCTACACCTTC
TRBV12-3/TRBV12-4	few	-	TRBJ1-5	CASSLKPGRTQHF	TGTGCCAGCAGTTTGAAGCCCGGACGGACCCAGCATTTT
TRBV12-3/TRBV12-4	-	TRBD1	TRBJ2-1	CASSFGTASYNEQFF	TGTGCCAGCAGTTTCGGGACAGCTTCCTACAATGAGCAGTTCTTC
TRBV25-1	few	-	TRBJ1-6	CASSESDSYNSPLHF	TGTGCCAGCAGTGAATCAGACAGCTATAATTCACCCCTCCACTTT
TRBV28	-	TRBD2	TRBJ2-7	CASSLPSGRFYEQYF	TGTGCCAGCAGTCTCCCTAGCGGGAGGTTCTACGAGCAGTACTTC
TRBV24-1	few	TRBD1	TRBJ2-1	CATSDKRQGAYNEQFF	TGTGCCACCAGTGATAAACGACAGGGGGCCTACAATGAGCAGTTCTTC
TRBV5-1	-	-	TRBJ1-1	CASSWNRVTEAFF	TGCGCCAGCAGCTGGAACAGGGTCACTGAAGCTTTCTTT
TRBV27	few	TRBD1	TRBJ1-1	CASSRTGGMNTEAFF	TGTGCCAGCAGTCGGACAGGAGGGATGAACACTGAAGCTTTCTTT
TRBV6-1	-	TRBD2	TRBJ2-2	CASSGGGKNTGELFF	TGTGCCAGCAGTGGGGGGGGGAAGAACACCGGGGAGCTGTTTTTT
TRBV4-3	-	-	TRBJ2-7	CASSQGSGGGEQYF	TGCGCCAGCAGCCAAGGTAGCGGCGGAGGCGAGCAGTACTTC
TRBV3-1	few	-	TRBJ1-3	CASSQRGSGNTIYF	TGTGCCAGCAGCCAAAGGGGTTCTGGAAACACCATATATTTT
TRBV6-2/TRBV6-3	-	TRBD1	TRBJ2-7	CASSYPDRGESYEQYF	TGTGCCAGCAGTTACCCCGACAGGGGAGAATCCTACGAGCAGTACTTC
TRBV9	few	-	TRBJ1-3	CASSVGGASSGNTIYF	TGTGCCAGCAGCGTAGGGGGGGCCTCCTCTGGAAACACCATATATTTT
TRBV5-1	-	-	TRBJ2-5	CASSERGYQETQYF	TGCGCCAGCAGCGAAAGGGGATACCAAGAGACCCAGTACTTC
TRBV12-3/TRBV12-4	many	-	TRBJ2-7	CASSGHRVAEQYF	TGTGCCAGCAGCGGGCACAGGGTGGCAGAGCAGTACTTC
TRBV27	few	-	TRBJ1-5	CASSLAGLQPQHF	TGTGCCAGCAGTTTAGCAGGGTTGCAGCCCCAGCATTTT
TRBV7-3	-	TRBD1	TRBJ1-4	CASSLTGRQGAATNEKLFF	TGTGCCAGCAGCTTAACGGGGAGACAGGGTGCGGCAACTAATGAAAAACTGTTTTTT
TRBV9	-	-	TRBJ2-7	CASSVAHSGHNSYEQYF	TGTGCCAGCAGCGTAGCACACTCGGGCCACAACTCCTACGAGCAGTACTTC
TRBV5-1	-	-	TRBJ1-1	CASSLQGPFNTEAFF	TGCGCCAGCAGCTTGCAAGGGCCTTTTAACACTGAAGCTTTCTTT
TRBV7-3	-	-	TRBJ2-7	CASSSYRTSSYEQYF	TGTGCCAGCAGCTCGTATCGGACGAGCTCCTACGAGCAGTACTTC
TRBV15	many	-	TRBJ1-6	CATSRDGGSYNSPLHF	TGTGCCACCAGCAGAGATGGGGGGTCCTATAATTCACCCCTCCACTTT
TRBV12-3/TRBV12-4	few	-	TRBJ2-3	CASSPYSSGGTDTQYF	TGTGCCAGCAGTCCTTATTCATCAGGGGGGACAGATACGCAGTATTTT
TRBV12-5	few	-	TRBJ1-3	CASGTGPTRNTIYF	TGTGCTAGTGGTACGGGACCTACCAGAAACACCATATATTTT
TRBV18	few	-	TRBJ2-5	CASSSGTDQETQYF	TGTGCCAGCTCATCCGGGACGGACCAAGAGACCCAGTACTTC
TRBV5-1	many	-	TRBJ2-3	CASSTLASTQYF	TGCGCCAGCAGCACACTAGCTTCTACGCAGTATTTT
TRBV12-3/TRBV12-4	-	-	TRBJ2-2	CASSLWGVGDTGELFF	TGTGCCAGCAGTTTATGGGGGGTGGGAGACACCGGGGAGCTGTTTTTT
TRBV19	few	-	TRBJ1-5	CASSIGVSAFNQPQHF	TGTGCCAGTAGTATTGGGGTCTCGGCTTTCAATCAGCCCCAGCATTTT
TRBV5-1	few	-	TRBJ1-1	CASSLVFWDTEAFF	TGCGCCAGCAGCCTCGTTTTTTGGGACACTGAAGCTTTCTTT
TRBV7-9	-	-	TRBJ1-5	CASSVGYDQPQHF	TGTGCCAGCAGCGTGGGTTACGATCAGCCCCAGCATTTT